These T cell receptor beta chains were read from a single sample in a study of T cell responses to AZD1222 COVID-19 vaccine. Some clones are missing from TCRdb's copy, which holds only in-frame ones; the method was immunoSEQ multiplex PCR. The table lists about 120,000 clones, 75% to 90% of them singletons, with about 2.4% in the top ten. This material consisted of peripheral blood, taken on day 0 of AZD1222 vaccination. The receptors originated from an adult in good health. Both conserved end residues are part of each CDR3. The order of the fields is V gene, D gene, J gene, CDR3 DNA, CDR3 protein. D genes are given only for firm matches.

TRBV9	TRBD1	TRBJ1-2	TGTGCCAGCAGCGTAGGGACAGGGCCTGATGGCTACACCTTC	CASSVGTGPDGYTF
TRBV18	-	TRBJ2-3	TGTGCCAGCTCACCAACGGCGGTCACAGATACGCAGTATTTT	CASSPTAVTDTQYF
TRBV6-4	-	TRBJ1-5	TGTGCCAGCAGTGAGGGTATGGGACAGCCCCAGCATTTT	CASSEGMGQPQHF
TRBV7-9	TRBD2	TRBJ2-1	TGTGCCAGCAGCGTAGATAGCGGGAGCTCCTACAATGAGCAGTTCTTC	CASSVDSGSSYNEQFF
TRBV5-5	-	TRBJ1-1	TGTGCCAGCAGCGGGGTCGTAGGGGGGCACACTGAAGCTTTCTTT	CASSGVVGGHTEAFF
TRBV5-1	-	TRBJ1-1	TGCGCCAGCAGCTTGGCCGGACTCCAACTTGCGAACACTGAAGCTTTCTTT	CASSLAGLQLANTEAFF
TRBV2	-	TRBJ1-2	TGTGCCAGCACTTTGCTTCCTAGCTATGGCTACACCTTC	CASTLLPSYGYTF
TRBV29-1	TRBD1	TRBJ2-3	TGCAGCGTTAACCCGGGACAGGGCGGAGATACGCAGTATTTT	CSVNPGQGGDTQYF
TRBV7-3	-	TRBJ2-1	TGTGCCAGCAGCCCCCGGGACACGTACAATGAGCAGTTCTTC	CASSPRDTYNEQFF
TRBV25-1	-	TRBJ1-6	TGTGCCAGCAGGTCCCGGGATTATAATTCACCCCTCCACTTT	CASRSRDYNSPLHF